The source of this T cell receptor beta chain is a study of blood T cells in healthy people across ages. Study results and caveats: The diversity estimates, figures obtained from one million T cells, were considered underestimates. TCR beta diversity, measured per million T cells, fell in a roughly linear way with age.

The extraction recovered at least 6 micrograms of total RNA per sample. A second about 7 to 12 cycle PCR used barcoded and J-beta primers. Each CDR3 protein is one row after TCRdb ran MiXCR on the 5' RACE reads. The table records under 2,000,000 distinct CDR3 sequences, around half of them present only once. Worth noting for this clonotype: Its target is not known.

The receptor comes from a woman in her forties in good health. The source material was blood.

In DNA form, the CDR3 reads TGTGCCAGCAGATGGACAGGGGCTTTTTTCGGGATAAACTATGGCTACACCTTC. This encodes CASRWTGAFFGINYGYTF. This rearrangement joins TRBV28 to TRBJ1-2; TRBD1 agrees at 9 bases. Germline CDR1 and CDR2: MDHEN and SYDVKM. The CDR3 length is 18 residues. Trimming cost V 6 bases and J 2 bases; bases outside gene matches: 16.